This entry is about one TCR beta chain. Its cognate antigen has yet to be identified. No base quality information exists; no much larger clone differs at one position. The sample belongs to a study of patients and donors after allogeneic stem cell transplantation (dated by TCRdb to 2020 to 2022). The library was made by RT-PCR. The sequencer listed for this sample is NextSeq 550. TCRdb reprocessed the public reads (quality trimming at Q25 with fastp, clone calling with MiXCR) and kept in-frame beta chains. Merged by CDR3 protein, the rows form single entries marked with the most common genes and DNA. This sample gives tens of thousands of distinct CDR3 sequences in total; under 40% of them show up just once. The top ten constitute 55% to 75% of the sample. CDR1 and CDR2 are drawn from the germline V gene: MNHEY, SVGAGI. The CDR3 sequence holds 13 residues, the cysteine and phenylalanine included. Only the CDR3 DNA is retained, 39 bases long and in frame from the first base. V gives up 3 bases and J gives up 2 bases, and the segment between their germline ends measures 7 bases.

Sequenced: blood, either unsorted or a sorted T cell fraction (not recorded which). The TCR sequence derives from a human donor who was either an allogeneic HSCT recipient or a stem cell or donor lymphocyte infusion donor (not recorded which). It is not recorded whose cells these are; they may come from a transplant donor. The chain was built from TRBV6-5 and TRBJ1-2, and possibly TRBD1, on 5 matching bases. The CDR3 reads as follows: CASSYTGNYGYTF. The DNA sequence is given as TGTGCCAGCAGTTATACAGGAAACTATGGCTACACCTTC.